These 23 T cell receptor beta chains were sequenced from one sample in a study of OX40 agonist ivuxolimab in advanced cancers. Method: immunoSEQ multiplex PCR; TCRdb's copy keeps in-frame clones and lacks some. The sample lists 35,000 to 55,000 clones; approximately 84% were seen once. The material was CD4+ or CD8+ T cells sorted from blood, obtained in a trial of the OX40 agonist ivuxolimab. These receptor sequences come from an adult with an advanced solid tumor such as melanoma, head and neck, liver or kidney cancer.

This chain links TRBV27 with TRBJ2-7; tentative D call: TRBD1 (6 bases). Germline CDR1 MNHEY, CDR2 SMNVEV (reference sequence). V lost 5 bases to trimming and J lost 6 bases, with 17 bases between them. The CDR3 loop spans 14 amino acids. The CDR3 protein is CASSPLGTLSEQYF. CDR3 in DNA: TGTGCCAGCAGTCCTCTAGGGACACTAAGCGAGCAGTACTTC.

The genes are TRBV6-5 and TRBJ1-2, with TRBD1 identical over 10 bases. This CDR3 has 15 residues. The germline CDR1 and CDR2 sequences are MNHEY and SVGAGI. The V gene end was trimmed by 4 bases and the J gene end by 3 bases; junction bases not matched to a gene: 5. CDR3: CASSWRDRGDYGYTF. The CDR3 DNA sequence: TGTGCCAGCAGTTGGCGGGACAGGGGAGACTATGGCTACACCTTC.

The chain uses TRBV13 and TRBJ2-7; D ambiguous. CDR3 length equals 12 residues. V was pared by 5 bases and J by 1 base, with 6 bases between. From germline, CDR1 is PRHDT and CDR2 FYEKMQ (reference sequence). CDR3 loop: CASSVASYEQYF. The DNA of the CDR3 is TGTGCCAGCAGCGTGGCTTCCTACGAGCAGTACTTC.

Of note for this clone: Because the CDR3's place on the DNA is in doubt, the DNA is left out and the CDR3 is given as listed by TCRdb. The chain combines TRBV4-1 with TRBJ1-2; the table calls TRBD1, which could not be checked here. The CDR3 spans 14 residues, counting both ends. Germline assignment: CDR1 MGHRA and CDR2 YSYEKL. The CDR3 loop reads CASSQDFGTGSKTF.

V is TRBV6-5 and J is TRBJ2-4; 7 bases are a match to TRBD1. Looked up from germline, CDR1 is MNHEY and CDR2 is SVGAGI. CDR3 length: 16 amino acids. J gave up 2 bases and V 0 bases, and 4 bases lay outside the gene matches. CDR3 coding DNA: TGTGCCAGCAGTTACTCACAGGGGCGCCCCAAAAACATTCAGTACTTC. Translated: CASSYSQGRPKNIQYF.

V gene TRBV28 combines with J gene TRBJ2-5; D gene ambiguous. The CDR3 sequence is 14 residues long. Between the trimmed V and J ends, which lost 3 bases and 5 bases, there was a span of 13 bases. Germline loops: CDR1 MDHEN, CDR2 SYDVKM. In nucleotides, the CDR3 is TGTGCCAGCAGTTTCTACGGAGTAGGGGAGACCCAGTACTTC. This encodes CASSFYGVGETQYF.

The rearrangement uses TRBV27 and TRBJ2-3; D may correspond to TRBD1 or TRBD2 (5 bases each). CDR3 size: 13 residues. In germline, CDR1 is MNHEY, CDR2 SMNVEV (reference sequence). Between the trimmed V and J ends, which lost 2 bases and 3 bases, there was a span of 6 bases. CDR3 DNA: TGTGCCAGCAGTTTAGGGGGTACAGATACGCAGTATTTT. The encoded protein is CASSLGGTDTQYF.

The chain combines TRBV6-6 with TRBJ1-5; TRBD1 matches at 7 bases. The CDR3 consists of 15 residues. The V gene end was trimmed by 6 bases and the J gene end by 4 bases; junction bases not matched to a gene: 9. Germline V gene data show CDR1 as MNHNY and CDR2 as SVGAGI (reference sequence). The CDR3 DNA sequence: TGTGCCAGCAGCGACCAGGGGGGCGGGAATCAGCCCCAGCATTTT. Its translation: CASSDQGGGNQPQHF.

The chain couples TRBV10-1 to TRBJ2-2; D gene uncertain. Trimming took off 2 bases at V and 1 base at J, with 2 bases between the two ends. Germline CDR1 reads WNHNN; CDR2 reads SYGVQD (reference sequence). This CDR3 spans 13 amino acids. The DNA of the CDR3 is TGCGCCAGCAGTGAGCTGAACACCGGGGAGCTGTTTTTT. As protein: CASSELNTGELFF.

With respect to this clone: The junction departs from the called germline gene at one end, perhaps through a read error. The chain couples TRBV5-4 to TRBJ1-3, with D unresolved. The CDR3 sequence is 14 residues long. CDR1 is SGHNT, CDR2 YYREEE, per germline (reference sequence). The CDR3 spells CAGSLVGSGNTIYF. The CDR3 nucleotides are TGTGCCGGCAGCTTGGTAGGTTCTGGAAACACCATATATTTT.

The chain has TRBV6-5 and TRBJ2-7, with TRBD1 matching over 8 bases. CDR1 and CDR2 from the germline V gene are MNHEY and SVGAGI. The V and J ends lost 6 bases and 1 base, in that order; junction bases with no gene match: 8. CDR3 length: 15 amino acids. CDR3 region: CASSSTGTGSYEQYF. CDR3 in DNA: TGTGCCAGCAGCTCTACTGGGACAGGATCCTACGAGCAGTACTTC.

The J gene is TRBJ2-7, the V gene TRBV27, with D perhaps given as TRBD1 or TRBD2 (5 bases each). CDR1 is MNHEY, CDR2 SMNVEV, per germline (reference sequence). The length of the CDR3 is 16 residues. V lost 4 bases and J 0 bases, leaving 16 bases between the germline ends. The CDR3 bases are TGTGCCAGCAGTTCTACCGGGGCCAGGAGCTCCTACGAGCAGTACTTC. Translated: CASSSTGARSSYEQYF.

This chain uses TRBV10-2 with TRBJ2-1, with 7 bases identical to TRBD2. CDR1 and CDR2 (germline): WSHSY, SAAADI. The V segment lost 0 bases and the J segment 10 bases; nucleotides outside the gene matches: 0. This CDR3 comprises 12 residues. CDR3 sequence: CASSESRGEQFF. The CDR3, as DNA: TGCGCCAGCAGTGAGTCGCGGGGGGAGCAGTTCTTC.

This clone was observed a handful of times. V is TRBV28 and J is TRBJ1-5; no clear D. Looked up from germline, CDR1 is MDHEN and CDR2 is SYDVKM. This CDR3 is 11 amino acids long. For the CDR3, the DNA is TGTGCGTCCTACCGCAATCAGCCCCAGCATTTT. Encoded protein: CASYRNQPQHF.

The chain is built from TRBV28 and TRBJ2-7; D may match TRBD1 or TRBD2 (5 bases each). V lost 7 bases and J 2 bases, leaving 12 bases between the germline ends. Germline assignment: CDR1 MDHEN and CDR2 SYDVKM. The length of the CDR3 is 13 residues. The CDR3 is CASNFGGPYEQYF. The CDR3 DNA follows: TGTGCCAGCAACTTTGGGGGTCCCTACGAGCAGTACTTC.

This clone qualifies as medium-sized (0.01 to 0.1%). The rearrangement links TRBV11-3 to TRBJ2-7; TRBD2 matches at 13 bases. The CDR3 totals 18 residues. V was pared by 2 bases and J by 5 bases, with 12 bases of the junction left unmatched. From germline, CDR1 is SGHNT and CDR2 YENEEA. CDR3 in amino acids: CASSLIGGLAGAGNEQYF. Written as DNA, the CDR3 is TGTGCCAGCAGCTTAATTGGCGGACTAGCGGGAGCAGGGAACGAGCAGTACTTC.

The rearrangement links TRBV11-3 to TRBJ2-7; D not certain. Germline CDR1 and CDR2: SGHNT and YENEEA. Trimming took 5 bases from V and 1 from J, leaving 12 bases between them. This CDR3 is built from 14 residues. CDR3 DNA: TGTGCCAGCAGCGGGCCCGGCCAGTCCTACGAGCAGTACTTC. The encoded protein is CASSGPGQSYEQYF.

J is TRBJ2-1 and V is TRBV28, with 8 positions matching TRBD2. Germline V gene sequence: CDR1 MDHEN, CDR2 SYDVKM. This CDR3 is 16 amino acids long. The V gene end was trimmed by 7 bases and the J gene end by 7 bases; junction bases not matched to a gene: 15. CDR3 loop: CASTGSGMGWRNEQFF. The CDR3 DNA reads as TGTGCCAGCACGGGTAGCGGGATGGGTTGGCGGAATGAGCAGTTCTTC.

V usage is TRBV13 and J usage is TRBJ2-7; perhaps TRBD2 as D (6 bases). With 4 bases removed from V and 2 bases from J, the gap between germline ends came to 36 bases. In germline, CDR1 is PRHDT, CDR2 FYEKMQ (reference sequence). The CDR3 extends over 22 amino acids. CDR3: CASSSREVVLGRGQTNPYEQYF. The CDR3 DNA is TGTGCCAGCAGCTCTAGGGAGGTGGTTCTCGGGCGGGGCCAGACCAACCCCTACGAGCAGTACTTC.

The chain links TRBV9 to TRBJ2-7; 13 bases are shared with TRBD2. The V segment lost 0 bases and the J segment 5 bases; nucleotides outside the gene matches: 8. Per the germline V gene, CDR1 is SGDLS and CDR2 is YYNGEE. The length of the CDR3 is 17 residues. CDR3 in amino acids: CASSVDRTSGRIDEQYF. The CDR3 DNA sequence: TGTGCCAGCAGCGTAGACCGGACTAGCGGGAGAATCGACGAGCAGTACTTC.

This chain links TRBV6-6 with TRBJ2-5, with 7 bases lining up with TRBD1. CDR3 length: 15 amino acids. J was trimmed by 4 bases and V by 5 bases; bases with no gene match: 10. Germline CDR1 and CDR2: MNHNY and SVGAGI (reference sequence). The CDR3 region has the DNA TGTGCCAGCAGTAACGCAGACAGGGACGGAGAGACCCAGTACTTC. This codes for CASSNADRDGETQYF.

The chain is built from TRBV11-2 and TRBJ1-2; unclear D gene. Trimming pared 5 bases from V and 1 base from J, leaving 5 bases between. The CDR3 contains 12 residues. Germline CDR1 is SGHAT and CDR2 is FQNNGV. CDR3: CASSRINYGYTF. The CDR3, as DNA: TGTGCCAGCAGCCGAATTAACTATGGCTACACCTTC.

V is TRBV27 and J is TRBJ1-2; D ambiguous. CDR3 length equals 15 residues. V lost 3 bases and J lost 4, with 15 bases in between. Per germline, CDR1 MNHEY and CDR2 SMNVEV (reference sequence). CDR3 DNA: TGTGCCAGCAGTTTGGCGGGGAAGTCGGGCTATGGCTACACCTTC. Residues: CASSLAGKSGYGYTF.